The 20 T cell receptor beta chains listed next were all sequenced from one sample in a study of T cell changes during pregnancy in multiple sclerosis. TCRdb's copy holds only in-frame clones and misses some; the assay was immunoSEQ multiplex PCR. The sample shows tens of thousands of clones, around 94% of them seen only once. The sequences come from peripheral blood, collected before pregnancy. These receptors were obtained from a female donor with multiple sclerosis, enrolled in a pregnancy study.

The chain has TRBV11-2 and TRBJ2-7; 10 nucleotides agree with TRBD2. CDR3 length equals 15 residues. The V gene's germline CDR1 is SGHAT and CDR2 FQNNGV. The V and J ends lost 5 bases and 3 bases, in that order; junction bases with no gene match: 7. DNA of the CDR3: TGTGCCAGCAGCGGGAAGCGGGAGGGCCACTACGAGCAGTACTTC. This encodes CASSGKREGHYEQYF.

The chain employs TRBV4-1 and TRBJ2-3; 7 nucleotides align to TRBD1. CDR3 size: 16 residues. Losses at the gene ends were 1 base for V and 2 bases for J; bases not matched to a gene: 6. Germline V gene data show CDR1 as MGHRA and CDR2 as YSYEKL. The CDR3 DNA reads TGCGCCAGCAGCCAAGTCGGGACAGTGCTCACAGATACGCAGTATTTT. Amino acids: CASSQVGTVLTDTQYF.

This chain connects TRBV2 to TRBJ1-1; no definite D call. This CDR3 is 14 amino acids long. Germline V gene sequence: CDR1 SNHLY, CDR2 FYNNEI. V gave up 5 bases and J gave up 0 bases, with 10 bases separating them. CDR3: CASSIGRMNTEAFF. CDR3 in DNA: TGTGCCAGCAGTATCGGGAGGATGAACACTGAAGCTTTCTTT.

The rearrangement uses TRBV19 and TRBJ2-1, with D possibly matching TRBD2 (6 bases). Deletions cut 0 bases from V and 2 bases from J, with 11 bases between. CDR1 is LNHDA and CDR2 is SQIVND in the germline V gene (reference sequence). CDR3 length: 16 amino acids. The CDR3 here is CASSIEERAPYNEQFF. The CDR3 coding sequence is TGTGCCAGTAGTATAGAGGAGCGGGCCCCCTACAATGAGCAGTTCTTC.

The genes are TRBV10-1 and TRBJ1-2, with TRBD1 matching over 7 bases. V trimming: 0 bases; J trimming: 0 bases; junction bases outside the gene matches: 4. Germline CDR1 is WNHNN and CDR2 is SYGVQD (reference sequence). The CDR3 runs 16 residues. CDR3 in DNA: TGCGCCAGCAGTGAGTCACACAGGGGAGCTAACTATGGCTACACCTTC. It encodes CASSESHRGANYGYTF.

This chain connects TRBV25-1 to TRBJ1-1; D may be TRBD1 (6 bases). V lost 8 bases and J lost 4, with 17 bases in between. CDR1 is MGHDK, CDR2 SYGVNS, per germline. The CDR3 contains 14 residues. The CDR3 protein is CASPRGGQSTEAFF. The CDR3, as DNA: TGTGCCAGCCCGAGGGGGGGGCAGAGCACTGAAGCTTTCTTT.

V and J are TRBV10-3 and TRBJ2-3; 11 bases line up with TRBD1. The germline V gene encodes CDR1 ENHRY and CDR2 SYGVKD. CDR3 length: 13 amino acids. V lost 9 bases to trimming and J lost 7 bases; unmatched junction nucleotides: 6. CDR3 sequence (DNA): TGTGCCATTCAAGGGACAGGGGGAAATACGCAGTATTTT. Translating gives CAIQGTGGNTQYF.

V usage is TRBV27 and J usage is TRBJ2-1; 10 nucleotides match TRBD2. The trim removed 3 bases at V and 8 bases at J, leaving 4 bases unmatched. CDR3 size: 14 residues. CDR1 is MNHEY, CDR2 SMNVEV, per germline (reference sequence). CDR3 DNA: TGTGCCAGCAGTTTCCAGACTAGCGGGCATGAGCAGTTCTTC. It is translated as CASSFQTSGHEQFF.

Only a few counts were recorded for this clone. The chain has TRBV7-9 and TRBJ1-4; tentative D call: TRBD1 (5 bases). Trimming pared 1 base from V and 13 bases from J, leaving 13 bases between. The germline CDR1 and CDR2 sequences are SEHNR and FQNEAQ (reference sequence). The CDR3 length is 13 residues. CDR3 in amino acids: CASSLGQGVGLFF. For the CDR3, the DNA is TGTGCCAGCAGCTTAGGGCAGGGCGTCGGACTGTTTTTT.

The gene calls are TRBV28 and TRBJ1-3; 8 bases map to TRBD1. The CDR3 consists of 15 residues. Germline loops: CDR1 MDHEN, CDR2 SYDVKM. The V segment lost 4 bases and the J segment 6 bases; nucleotides outside the gene matches: 8. CDR3 DNA sequence: TGTGCCAGCAGTTCACCCGGGACAGGCGTAAACACCATATATTTT. It encodes CASSSPGTGVNTIYF.

The genes are TRBV7-2 and TRBJ2-3; D is ambiguous. From germline, CDR1 is SGHTA and CDR2 FQGNSA. The CDR3 totals 13 residues. With 3 bases removed from V and 6 bases from J, the gap between germline ends came to 10 bases. The CDR3 nucleotides read TGTGCCAGCAGCTTGGGCCGGTCGGATACGCAGTATTTT. This translates into CASSLGRSDTQYF.

This rearrangement joins TRBV4-1 to TRBJ2-6; TRBD1 is a possible D gene (6 bases). The V gene lost 3 bases and the J gene lost 3 bases, with 18 bases spanning the gap. Germline loops: CDR1 MGHRA, CDR2 YSYEKL. The CDR3 totals 18 residues. In DNA form, the CDR3 reads TGCGCCAGCAGCCAGGGGACATCCCGTCTGGTTGGGGCCAACGTCCTGACTTTC. Translating it yields CASSQGTSRLVGANVLTF.

The count of this clone is one. V and J are TRBV30 and TRBJ2-7, with D maybe TRBD2 (6 bases). The CDR3 length is 14 residues. In germline, CDR1 is GTSNPN, CDR2 SVGIG (reference sequence). Trimming removed 5 bases from V and 5 bases from J, with 19 bases in between. DNA for the CDR3: TGTGCCTGGCGGATGCCGGCCGGGGGTCACGAGCAGTACTTC. This encodes CAWRMPAGGHEQYF.

This chain links TRBV27 with TRBJ2-1; TRBD2 is a possible D gene (5 bases). The CDR3 is 15 amino acids. Germline V gene data show CDR1 as MNHEY and CDR2 as SMNVEV (reference sequence). V dropped 0 bases and J dropped 3 bases, with 9 bases sitting between them. The CDR3 sequence: CASSLSSGIYNEQFF. CDR3 nucleotide sequence: TGTGCCAGCAGTTTATCGTCCGGGATCTACAATGAGCAGTTCTTC.

In DNA, the CDR3 is TGTGCCAGCAGCAATCTAGCGGGAGGGTACAATGAGCAGTTCTTC. Residues: CASSNLAGGYNEQFF. The V and J genes are TRBV6-4 and TRBJ2-1, with 12 bases fitting TRBD2. Germline V gene lookup returns CDR1 MRHNA and CDR2 SNTAGT. V gave up 6 bases and J gave up 4 bases; unmatched junction bases: 4. The CDR3 has 15 amino acids.

V and J are TRBV5-4 and TRBJ1-3; D is undetermined. Germline V lookup: CDR1 SGHNT, CDR2 YYREEE (reference sequence). The length of the CDR3 is 13 residues. Trimming took 4 bases from V and 2 from J, leaving 7 bases between them. This CDR3 is CASSKPTGNTIYF. The CDR3 region has the DNA TGTGCCAGCAGCAAGCCTACTGGAAACACCATATATTTT.

V is TRBV18 and J is TRBJ2-5, with D possibly being TRBD1 (5 bases). The CDR3 covers 14 residues. The germline gives CDR1 KGHSH, CDR2 LQKENI. V lost 6 bases, J lost 2 bases, and 13 bases lay in between. This chain's CDR3 is CASSQDKGQETQYF. In nucleotides, the CDR3 is TGTGCCAGCTCCCAGGACAAGGGTCAAGAGACCCAGTACTTC.

The rearrangement uses TRBV11-2 and TRBJ2-7; 8 bases are a match to TRBD2. The CDR3 extends over 16 amino acids. Germline CDR1 and CDR2: SGHAT and FQNNGV. The junction had 15 bases not matched to a gene; V was cut back by 5 bases and J by 6 bases. The CDR3 sequence is CASSPLIAGLPAEQYF. Here the CDR3 DNA reads TGTGCCAGCAGCCCCTTGATAGCGGGACTGCCGGCCGAGCAGTACTTC.

The chain is built from TRBV28 and TRBJ2-5; D might be TRBD2 (6 bases). Germline V gene lookup returns CDR1 MDHEN and CDR2 SYDVKM. Trimming removed 5 bases at V and 7 bases at J, with 23 bases between. The CDR3 runs to 16 residues. CDR3 residues: CASSPGRGAGKGTQYF. The CDR3 coding sequence is TGTGCCAGCAGTCCCGGACGTGGAGCGGGTAAGGGGACCCAGTACTTC.

This clone occurred once. This chain uses TRBV6-6 with TRBJ2-2; 11 bases fit TRBD2. The trim removed 6 bases at V and 3 bases at J, leaving 6 bases unmatched. CDR3 length: 16 amino acids. The germline V gene encodes CDR1 MNHNY and CDR2 SVGAGI (reference sequence). Written as DNA, the CDR3 is TGTGCCAGCAGGAAGAGGGGACTAGCGGACACCGGGGAGCTGTTTTTT. The encoded protein is CASRKRGLADTGELFF.